Given below is one T cell receptor beta chain in context. The data are from a study of OX40 agonist ivuxolimab in advanced cancers. Study-wide background: Partial responses, seen in three patients, involved one hepatocellular carcinoma and two cutaneous melanomas.

Looked up from germline, CDR1 is MGHRA and CDR2 is YSYEKL. The CDR3 totals 16 residues. Trimming shortened V by 3 bases and J by 2 bases, and 14 bases separated the two germline ends. Profiled with immunoSEQ multiplex PCR; TCRdb holds only in-frame clones, not every one. The data hold some 80,000 clones, with roughly nine tenths observed a single time. The chain carries TRBV4-1 and TRBJ2-1; D may correspond to TRBD1 or TRBD2 (6 bases each). The sequencing used CD4+ or CD8+ T cells sorted from blood, collected in a trial of the OX40 agonist ivuxolimab. The origin of this receptor is an adult with an advanced solid tumor such as melanoma, head and neck, liver or kidney cancer. CDR3 sequence reads: CASSHLGGRTYNEQFF. The CDR3, as DNA: TGCGCCAGCAGCCATCTAGGGGGGAGGACCTACAATGAGCAGTTCTTC.